The table lists the clone carrying this TCR beta chain with a few counts. The antigen is undetermined. The sample comes from a study of T cells in localized non-small cell lung cancer. The CDR3 loop spans 15 amino acids. Germline-derived CDR1 and CDR2 are SGHTA and FQGNSA. With 3 bases clipped from V and 3 bases from J, the junction kept 6 bases outside the gene matches. General study points: Among the tissues sampled, uninvolved adjacent lung had the highest T cell clonality, above tumor.

Some clones are missing from TCRdb's copy, which holds only in-frame ones; the method was immunoSEQ multiplex PCR. The sample shows almost 65,000 clones, roughly nine tenths of them seen only once. The TCR was taken from a woman between 35 and 70 years old with stage I lung adenocarcinoma. The chain couples TRBV7-2 to TRBJ2-7, with 9 bases matching TRBD2. Sequenced here: peripheral blood, sampled before any cancer treatment. CDR3 protein: CASSFWTSVYYEQYF. The CDR3 DNA reads as TGTGCCAGCAGCTTTTGGACTAGCGTATACTACGAGCAGTACTTC. The full variable domain, rest sourced from reference TRBV7-2 and TRBJ2-7, is GAGVSQSPSNKVTEKGKDVELRCDPISGHTALYWYRQSLGQGLEFLIYFQGNSAPDKSGLPSDRFSAERTGGSVSTLTIQRTQQEDSAVYLCASSFWTSVYYEQYFGPGTRLTVT.